The rows below give T cell receptor beta chains drawn from one sample of a study of beta chain features in type 1 diabetes. Data came from immunoSEQ multiplex PCR; TCRdb stores just in-frame clones and leaves some out. Here the sample spans 350,000 to 450,000 clones, around an eighth being singletons. The material sequenced was naive CD4+ T cells from blood. The receptor set was obtained from a woman between 18 and 30 years old with type 1 diabetes. Both conserved end residues are part of each CDR3. A D gene is named only where the DNA matches it firmly. Some rows have no size entry. The others give once, few or many, or a class for an expanded clone.

V	D	length	J	size	DNA	CDR3
TRBV2	TRBD2	17	TRBJ2-4	.	TGTGCCAGCTGTCGGGAGGTCCCAGGGAGAGCCAAAAACATTCAGTACTTC	CASCREVPGRAKNIQYF
TRBV7-2	.	14	TRBJ2-1	.	TGTGCCAGCAGCAAAGGGGGTCAAGGGAGTGAGCAGTTCTTC	CASSKGGQGSEQFF
TRBV6-5	.	13	TRBJ1-1	.	TGTGCCAGCAGAGTAACAGCGAACACTGAAGCTTTCTTT	CASRVTANTEAFF
TRBV7-9	TRBD2	16	TRBJ2-1	.	TGTGCCAGCAGCCTAGGGACTAGCGGCCTACAATGGGAGCAGTTCTTC	CASSLGTSGLQWEQFF
TRBV4-3	.	17	TRBJ2-2	few	TGCGCCAGCAGCCAAGAACCGGCAGGGTGGGCGAACGGGGAGCTGTTTTTT	CASSQEPAGWANGELFF
TRBV18	.	14	TRBJ1-5	.	TGTGCCAGCTCACCGGAGCCAATAGGTCAGCCCCAGCATTTT	CASSPEPIGQPQHF
TRBV5-6	.	12	TRBJ1-1	few	TGTGCCAGCAGCCGGGATTGGGCTGAAGCTTTCTTT	CASSRDWAEAFF
TRBV4-3	.	15	TRBJ2-7	.	TGCGCCAGCAGCCAAGAACCAGGGGATGCTGGTGAGCAGTACTTC	CASSQEPGDAGEQYF
TRBV9	TRBD1	16	TRBJ2-2	once	TGTGCCAGCAGCGTAGTTCCGGGACAGGGGATCGGGGAGCTGTTTTTT	CASSVVPGQGIGELFF
TRBV4-3	.	15	TRBJ2-1	.	TGCGCCAGCAGCCAAGGGCAGGGGCCATACAATGAGCAGTTCTTC	CASSQGQGPYNEQFF
TRBV28	.	13	TRBJ2-5	.	TGTGCCAGTGAGGTAGTGGGAGAAGAGACCCAGTACTTC	CASEVVGEETQYF
TRBV9	TRBD2	15	TRBJ2-7	.	TGTGCCAGCAGCGTGGGAGCGGGGAACTCCTACGAGCAGTACTTC	CASSVGAGNSYEQYF
TRBV4-3	TRBD1	17	TRBJ2-7	few	TGCGCCAGCAGCCATCAAGCCGGGACAGGCAACTCCTACGAGCAGTACTTC	CASSHQAGTGNSYEQYF
TRBV5-1	TRBD2	18	TRBJ2-1	.	TGCGCCAGCAGCTTGGGGCTAGCGGGAGGGCCGCCCTACAATGAGCAGTTCTTC	CASSLGLAGGPPYNEQFF
TRBV7-9	.	14	TRBJ2-1	.	TGTGCCAGCAGCTCTCCTCTGAGGGAAAATGAGCAGTTCTTC	CASSSPLRENEQFF
TRBV4-3	TRBD2	16	TRBJ2-5	.	TGCGCCAGCAGCCAAGACCTAGCGGGAGGGCGTGAGACCCAGTACTTC	CASSQDLAGGRETQYF
TRBV7-2	.	14	TRBJ2-7	few	TGTGCCAGCAGCCTTAGACAGGCCCCCTACGAGCAGTACTTC	CASSLRQAPYEQYF
TRBV11-2	TRBD2	14	TRBJ2-3	.	TGTGCCAGCAGCTTAGGACTAGCCCCAGATACGCAGTATTTT	CASSLGLAPDTQYF
TRBV28	.	15	TRBJ1-1	few	TGTGCCAGCAGTTTATCGGCAGTCCCTTTCGGGGGAGCTTTCTTT	CASSLSAVPFGGAFF
TRBV18	.	14	TRBJ2-7	few	TGTGCCAGCTCACCAGACGCAGGGGTCTACGAGCAGTACTTC	CASSPDAGVYEQYF
TRBV29-1	TRBD1	13	TRBJ2-7	few	TGCAGCAATACCGGGACAGGGGGTTGTGAGCAGTACTTC	CSNTGTGGCEQYF
TRBV5-6	.	13	TRBJ1-4	few	TGTGCCAGCAGCTTAGGCGGAATTGAAAAACTGTTTTTT	CASSLGGIEKLFF
TRBV7-2	.	13	TRBJ1-5	.	TGTGCCAGCAGCCCCAGGGTTTATCAGCCCCAGCATTTT	CASSPRVYQPQHF
TRBV5-1	.	15	TRBJ2-7	.	TGCGCCAGCAGCTTGGGAGGTAGCACCTCCTACGAGCAGTACTTC	CASSLGGSTSYEQYF
TRBV10-3	TRBD2	16	TRBJ2-7	few	TGTGCCATCAGTGAGGCCGGGACTAGCGGCTCCTACGAGCAGTACTTC	CAISEAGTSGSYEQYF
TRBV30	.	13	TRBJ1-2	.	TGTGCCTGGAGTGTACAAAGGGGCCATGGCTACACCTTC	CAWSVQRGHGYTF
TRBV6-5	.	14	TRBJ1-6	few	TGTGCCAGCAGGCCGGAGGGTCAGAATTCACCCCTCCACTTT	CASRPEGQNSPLHF
TRBV10-3	.	14	TRBJ2-7	.	TGTGCCATCAGCGACCAGACTAGCTCCTACGAGCAGTACTTC	CAISDQTSSYEQYF
TRBV27	.	15	TRBJ2-6	.	TGTGCCATCCGGGGACTGTTCTCTGGGGCCAACGTCCTGACTTTC	CAIRGLFSGANVLTF
TRBV4-1	TRBD1	17	TRBJ1-2	.	TGCGCCAGCAGCCAACCGACAGGGGCCAAAGCTAACTATGGCTACACCTTC	CASSQPTGAKANYGYTF
TRBV28	.	14	TRBJ2-4	.	TGTGCCAGCAGTAAACAGTTAGCCAAAAACATTCAGTACTTC	CASSKQLAKNIQYF